This T cell receptor (beta chain) is from a study of T cell repertoires in cytomegalovirus infection. On the study more broadly: CMV epitopes that were recently identified and HLA-C-restricted were used alongside well-studied HLA-B-restricted ones. Public TCR beta signatures provided an indication of both CMV infection and a matching HLA type. General study findings and limits: Clonotype analysis showed dominance of the ex vivo response by HLA-C-restricted CMV-specific TCR beta clonotypes. The cumulative frequency of public TCR beta families identified carriers of CMV plus the relevant HLA.

A note on this clonotype: Its specificity is unknown.

The CDR3 spans 13 residues. CDR1 SQVTM and CDR2 ANQGSEA come from the germline V gene. Trimming took 1 base from V and 6 from J; bases not matched to a gene: 3. TCRdb re-derived calls from the reads in MiXCR, one entry per CDR3 protein. The sample carries around 430,000 distinct CDR3 sequences, approximately 40% recorded once. This material consisted of cultured PBMCs, taken from culture after CMV antigen stimulation. This TCR derives from a human donor in good health (CMV status not recorded). Some clones in this sample may be carry-over from other donors' samples. The chain couples TRBV29-1 to TRBJ2-3, with 8 bases matching TRBD1. CDR3 DNA: TGCAGCGTTGAAGGAAACAGGGGGGATACGCAGTATTTT. It yields the protein CSVEGNRGDTQYF.